This T cell receptor beta chain was obtained from a study of T cells in localized non-small cell lung cancer. Germline CDR1 reads GTSNPN; CDR2 reads SVGIG (reference sequence). The CDR3 has 14 residues. V lost 3 bases and J 8 bases, leaving 19 bases between the germline ends. Repertoires were generated with immunoSEQ multiplex PCR, while TCRdb's copy carries only in-frame clones and drops some. The profile shows 1,700 or so clones, around a third of them singletons. The V call is TRBV30, the J call TRBJ1-2; D not resolved. This sequence originates from a female donor older than 55 with stage I squamous cell lung carcinoma. The source material was lung tumor tissue, sampled before any cancer treatment. The CDR3 is CAWSASDFSEGYTF. CDR3 coding DNA: TGTGCCTGGAGCGCCTCGGACTTCTCGGAAGGCTACACCTTC.